Here is one T cell receptor (beta chain) with its context. This sample is drawn from a study of PD-L1 blockade in urothelial cancer. TCRdb's table, derived via immunoSEQ multiplex PCR, lists solely in-frame clones and lacks some. The table has just under 50,000 clones, roughly four fifths seen once. The germline V gene encodes CDR1 LNHDA and CDR2 SQIVND (reference sequence). The CDR3 runs to 13 residues. V lost 6 bases, J lost 3 bases, and 11 bases lay in between. This sample's time point: pretreatment peripheral blood. This chain joins TRBV19 and TRBJ1-1; D may be TRBD1 (5 bases). The TCR comes from a man aged 65 to 79 with urothelial cancer. The sample here was PBMCs, taken around atezolizumab (anti-PD-L1) treatment. This CDR3 reads CASRDGGDTEAFF. In DNA form, the CDR3 reads TGTGCCAGTAGAGACGGGGGGGACACTGAAGCTTTCTTT.